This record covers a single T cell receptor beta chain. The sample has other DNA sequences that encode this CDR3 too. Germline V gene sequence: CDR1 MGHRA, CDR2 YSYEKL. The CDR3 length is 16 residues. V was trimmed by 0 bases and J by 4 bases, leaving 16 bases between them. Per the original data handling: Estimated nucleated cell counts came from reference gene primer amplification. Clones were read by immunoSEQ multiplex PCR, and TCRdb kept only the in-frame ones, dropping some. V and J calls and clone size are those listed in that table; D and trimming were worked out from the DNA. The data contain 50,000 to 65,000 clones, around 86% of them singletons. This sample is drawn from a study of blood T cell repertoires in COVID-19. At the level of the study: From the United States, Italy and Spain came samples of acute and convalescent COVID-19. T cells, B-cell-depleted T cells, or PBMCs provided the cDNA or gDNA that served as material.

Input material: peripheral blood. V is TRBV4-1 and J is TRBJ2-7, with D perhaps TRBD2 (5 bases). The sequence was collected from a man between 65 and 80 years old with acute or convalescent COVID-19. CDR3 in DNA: TGCGCCAGCAGCCAAGATTCGAGCGGTGGTAGATACGAGCAGTACTTC. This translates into CASSQDSSGGRYEQYF.